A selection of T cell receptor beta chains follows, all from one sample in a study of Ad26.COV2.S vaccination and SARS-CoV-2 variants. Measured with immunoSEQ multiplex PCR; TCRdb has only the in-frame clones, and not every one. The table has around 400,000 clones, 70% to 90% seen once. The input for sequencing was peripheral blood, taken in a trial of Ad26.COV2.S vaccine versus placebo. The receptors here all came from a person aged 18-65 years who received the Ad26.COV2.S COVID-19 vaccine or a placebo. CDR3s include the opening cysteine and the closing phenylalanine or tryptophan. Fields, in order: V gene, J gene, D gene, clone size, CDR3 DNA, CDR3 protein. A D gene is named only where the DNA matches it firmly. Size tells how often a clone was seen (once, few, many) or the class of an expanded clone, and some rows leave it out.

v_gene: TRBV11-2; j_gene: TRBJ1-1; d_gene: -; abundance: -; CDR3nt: TGTGCCAGCAGCTTAGTGGGGGGAGGGCCGAACACTGAAGCTTTCTTT; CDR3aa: CASSLVGGGPNTEAFF
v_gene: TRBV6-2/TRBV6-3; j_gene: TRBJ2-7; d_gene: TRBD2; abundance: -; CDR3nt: TGTGCCAGCAGTTACCCCAAACCGGGACTAGCGGGACCGCGCTCCTACGAGCAGTACTTC; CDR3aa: CASSYPKPGLAGPRSYEQYF
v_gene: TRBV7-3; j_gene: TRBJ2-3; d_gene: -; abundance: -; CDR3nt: TGTGCCAGCAGCCCGCCCGACTTAGATACGCAGTATTTT; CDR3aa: CASSPPDLDTQYF
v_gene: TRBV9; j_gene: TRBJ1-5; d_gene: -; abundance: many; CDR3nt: TGTGCCAGCAGCGTAGGGGGAATTCTCAATCAGCCCCAGCATTTT; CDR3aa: CASSVGGILNQPQHF
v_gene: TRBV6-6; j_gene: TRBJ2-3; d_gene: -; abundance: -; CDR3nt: TGTGCCAGCCAATCCCGGGTAGGCTCAGATACGCAGTATTTT; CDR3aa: CASQSRVGSDTQYF
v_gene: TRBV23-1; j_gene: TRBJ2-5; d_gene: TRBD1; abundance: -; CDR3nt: TGCGCCAGCACCTCCACAGGGGGAGTTCGAGAGACCCAGTACTTC; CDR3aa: CASTSTGGVRETQYF
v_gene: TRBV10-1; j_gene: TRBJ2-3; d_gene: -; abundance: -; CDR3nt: TGCGGCCCTCCTGATACGCAGTATTTT; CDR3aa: CGPPDTQYF
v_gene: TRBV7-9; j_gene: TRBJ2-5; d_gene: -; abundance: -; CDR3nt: TGTGCCAGCAGCTTAATGGAAGAGACCCAGTACTTC; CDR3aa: CASSLMEETQYF
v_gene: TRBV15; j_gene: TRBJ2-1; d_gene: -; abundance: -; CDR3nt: TGTGCCACTCAGGGGGAGGGGACCTACAATGAGCAGTTCTTC; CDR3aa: CATQGEGTYNEQFF
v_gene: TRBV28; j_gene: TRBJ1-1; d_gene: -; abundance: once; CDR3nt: TGTGCCAGCACCCCGGGACGGTTGAACACTGAAGCTTTCTTT; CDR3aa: CASTPGRLNTEAFF
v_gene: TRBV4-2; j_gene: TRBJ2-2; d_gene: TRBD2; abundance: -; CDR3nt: TGTGCCAGCAGCCAAGGATTAGCGGGAGGGCCGAACACCGGGGAGCTGTTTTTT; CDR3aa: CASSQGLAGGPNTGELFF
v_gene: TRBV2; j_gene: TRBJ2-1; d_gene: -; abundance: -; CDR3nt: TGTGCCAGCAAAGGGGACAATGAGCAGTTCTTC; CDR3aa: CASKGDNEQFF
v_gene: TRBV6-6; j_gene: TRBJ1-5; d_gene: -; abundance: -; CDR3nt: TGTGCCAGCAGAGTAGTGGACGGACCCAATCAGCCCCAGCATTTT; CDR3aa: CASRVVDGPNQPQHF
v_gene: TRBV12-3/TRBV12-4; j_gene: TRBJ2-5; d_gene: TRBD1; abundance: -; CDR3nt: TGTGCCAGCAGTGGGACAGGGAAAGAGACCCAGTACTTC; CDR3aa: CASSGTGKETQYF
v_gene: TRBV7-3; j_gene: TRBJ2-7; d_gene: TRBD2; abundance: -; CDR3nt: TGTGCCAGCAGCACAGGACTAGCGACCGAGCAGTACTTC; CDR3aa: CASSTGLATEQYF
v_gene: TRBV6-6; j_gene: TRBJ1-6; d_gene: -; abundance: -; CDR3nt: TGTGCCAGCAGTTACCTTTTAAAGACAGTTAATTCACCCCTCCACTTT; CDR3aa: CASSYLLKTVNSPLHF